Below, 28 T cell receptor beta chains from the same sample are listed, as sequenced in a study of CD8 T cells in ankylosing spondylitis. One entry per CDR3 protein results from TCRdb running MiXCR on the 5' RACE reads. The table has roughly 230,000 distinct CDR3 sequences, about 20% seen once; the top ten hold about a third. Sequenced sample: blood, either unsorted or a sorted T cell fraction (not recorded which). Receptors were obtained from a male donor with ankylosing spondylitis or in good health (not recorded which).

In this sample, this clonotype turned up a few times. This chain joins TRBV6-1 and TRBJ1-4, with unresolved D. Looked up from germline, CDR1 is MNHNS and CDR2 is SASEGT. Trimming removed 8 bases from V and 7 bases from J, with 20 bases in between. CDR3 length: 15 amino acids. DNA of the CDR3: TGTGCCAGCGGACGGGTATGGGGATTTGGTGAAAAACTGTTTTTT. Its protein product is CASGRVWGFGEKLFF.

As DNA, the CDR3 is TGTGCCAGCTGGGGAGCGGGAGGGCCTGGCAATGAGCAGTTCTTC. This gives the protein CASWGAGGPGNEQFF. The J gene is TRBJ2-1, the V gene TRBV6-1; 10 bases map to TRBD2. After removal of 8 bases from V and 6 bases from J, the junction contained 10 bases not matched to a gene. The CDR3 contains 15 residues. CDR1 MNHNS and CDR2 SASEGT come from the germline V gene.

This clonotype occurred a few times. The chain employs TRBV6-5 and TRBJ2-7, with D uncertain. CDR1 is MNHEY and CDR2 is SVGAGI in the germline V gene. This CDR3 comprises 14 residues. The V end was cut by 0 bases, the J end by 4 bases, with 10 bases between. The CDR3 sequence is CASSYSSRTYEQYF. The CDR3 DNA sequence: TGTGCCAGCAGTTACTCGAGCCGGACGTACGAGCAGTACTTC.

The chain joins TRBV27 to TRBJ2-1; 15 nucleotides align to TRBD2. CDR3 length equals 18 residues. Trimming cost V 4 bases and J 9 bases; bases outside gene matches: 13. CDR1 and CDR2 from the germline V gene are MNHEY and SMNVEV (reference sequence). For the CDR3, the DNA is TGTGCCAGCAGTTCCCCGGGACTAGCGGGAGGCATGCTGGGTGAGCAGTTCTTC. Amino acid sequence: CASSSPGLAGGMLGEQFF.

The chain combines TRBV27 with TRBJ1-2; 9 bases line up with TRBD1. The CDR3 is 15 amino acids. CDR1 MNHEY and CDR2 SMNVEV come from the germline V gene (reference sequence). V was clipped by 4 bases and J by 3 bases; unmatched bases: 6. The CDR3 loop is CASSSSTGGDYGYTF. The CDR3 region has the DNA TGTGCCAGCAGTTCCTCCACAGGGGGCGACTATGGCTACACCTTC.

The rearrangement uses TRBV29-1 and TRBJ1-1; D may be TRBD1 (6 bases). CDR1 is SQVTM, CDR2 ANQGSEA, per germline. The CDR3 is 13 residues long. Trimming stripped 4 bases from V and 5 bases from J, with 14 bases between. Here the CDR3 DNA reads TGCAGCGTTGTCCCAGGGGATGGGACTGAAGCTTTCTTT. This encodes CSVVPGDGTEAFF.

This clonotype was recorded a few times. The chain couples TRBV5-6 to TRBJ2-7; perhaps TRBD2 as D (5 bases). Trimming took off 0 bases at V and 7 bases at J, with 14 bases between the two ends. The V gene's germline CDR1 is SGHDT and CDR2 YYEEEE. The CDR3 length is 14 residues. This CDR3 reads CASSLVGGLGEQYF. CDR3 nucleotides: TGTGCCAGCAGCTTGGTTGGCGGACTTGGGGAGCAGTACTTC.

This clonotype was counted between two and nine times. The rearrangement uses TRBV9 and TRBJ2-1; TRBD2 is a possible D gene (6 bases). Trimming took off 0 bases at V and 3 bases at J, with 13 bases between the two ends. The CDR3 length is 16 residues. From germline, CDR1 is SGDLS and CDR2 YYNGEE. Written as DNA, the CDR3 is TGTGCCAGCAGCGTAGGACGGGAGCCCCTCTACAATGAGCAGTTCTTC. Translation gives CASSVGREPLYNEQFF.

The chain links TRBV6-5 to TRBJ2-7, with a tentative D call TRBD1 (7 bases). V was cut by 3 bases and J by 6 bases, with 15 bases left in between. From germline, CDR1 is MNHEY and CDR2 SVGAGI. This CDR3 has 14 amino acids. The CDR3 is CASSYASGGIEQYF. In DNA form, the CDR3 reads TGTGCCAGCAGTTATGCTTCAGGGGGGATCGAGCAGTACTTC.

This clonotype was counted only a few times. This sequence joins TRBV7-6 and TRBJ2-1; 9 bases fit TRBD2. CDR1 SGHVS and CDR2 FNYEAQ come from the germline V gene. The CDR3 extends over 16 amino acids. V lost 0 bases to trimming and J lost 4 bases; unmatched junction nucleotides: 4. CDR3 sequence: CASSLAQAGGYNEQFF. The CDR3 coding sequence is TGTGCCAGCAGCTTAGCGCAAGCGGGAGGTTACAATGAGCAGTTCTTC. The variable domain in full, with the rest retrieved from reference TRBV7-6 and TRBJ2-1, is GAGVSQSPRYKVTKRGQDVALRCDPISGHVSLYWYRQALGQGPEFLTYFNYEAQQDKSGLPNDRFSAERPEGSISTLTIQRTEQRDSAMYRCASSLAQAGGYNEQFFGPGTRLTVL.

The V and J genes are TRBV6-5 and TRBJ1-2; no reliable D call. Germline V lookup: CDR1 MNHEY, CDR2 SVGAGI. CDR3 length equals 13 residues. V shed 0 bases and J shed 4 bases, with 6 bases lying between them. CDR3 sequence reads: CASSYSYGYGYTF. In DNA form, the CDR3 reads TGTGCCAGCAGTTACTCGTACGGCTATGGCTACACCTTC.

This clonotype was observed a few times. J is TRBJ2-7 and V is TRBV5-1; 9 bases fit TRBD2. V trimming: 0 bases; J trimming: 0 bases; junction bases outside the gene matches: 4. Germline CDR1 SGHRS, CDR2 YFSETQ. CDR3 size: 16 residues. The DNA for the CDR3 is TGCGCCAGCAGCTTGGAAGGCGGGAGGGCCTCCTACGAGCAGTACTTC. Its translation is CASSLEGGRASYEQYF. Looking up the rest from reference TRBV5-1 and TRBJ2-7 gives the full variable domain: KAGVTQTPRYLIKTRGQQVTLSCSPISGHRSVSWYQQTPGQGLQFLFEYFSETQRNKGNFPGRFSGRQFSNSRSEMNVSTLELGDSALYLCASSLEGGRASYEQYFGPGTRLTVT.

DNA for the CDR3: TGTGCCAGCAGTTTCGGGAGGGCTAGCACAGATACGCAGTATTTT. Translated: CASSFGRASTDTQYF. This rearrangement joins TRBV28 to TRBJ2-3; 8 nucleotides agree with TRBD2. Germline values: CDR1 MDHEN, CDR2 SYDVKM. V was clipped by 3 bases and J by 0 bases; unmatched bases: 2. The CDR3 runs 15 residues.

The V gene is TRBV12-3 or TRBV12-4, the J gene TRBJ1-2; 9 bases map to TRBD1. Unmatched junction bases numbered 4, after V lost 6 bases and J lost 2 bases. This CDR3 is 14 amino acids long. CDR3 residues: CASRDGTGNYGYTF. The DNA of the CDR3 is TGTGCCAGCAGGGATGGGACAGGGAACTATGGCTACACCTTC.

The rearrangement joins TRBV10-1 to TRBJ2-5; D gene uncertain. Germline CDR1 and CDR2: WNHNN and SYGVQD (reference sequence). The CDR3 runs to 14 residues. V lost 4 bases, J lost 0 bases, and 9 bases lay in between. CDR3 sequence reads: CASSAPGNQETQYF. The CDR3 region has the DNA TGCGCCAGCAGTGCCCCAGGCAACCAAGAGACCCAGTACTTC.

At least ten counts were recorded for this clonotype. This chain connects TRBV7-9 to TRBJ1-4; perhaps TRBD1 as D (5 bases). There are 16 residues in the CDR3. Germline values: CDR1 SEHNR, CDR2 FQNEAQ (reference sequence). V was clipped by 1 base and J by 0 bases, with 9 bases between them. DNA for the CDR3: TGTGCCAGCAGCTTAGAAGGGGTTGCAACTAATGAAAAACTGTTTTTT. Translation: CASSLEGVATNEKLFF.

This clonotype has only a few counts. This chain uses TRBV3-1 with TRBJ1-1; D unclear. Trimming cost V 0 bases and J 9 bases, with 8 bases left between them. CDR1 and CDR2 from the germline V gene are LGHDT and YNNKEL (reference sequence). The CDR3 length is 12 residues. CDR3 residues: CASSQDGVKAFF. As DNA, the CDR3 is TGTGCCAGCAGCCAAGATGGGGTCAAAGCTTTCTTT. Combining the CDR3 with reference TRBV3-1 and TRBJ1-1 gives the whole variable domain DTAVSQTPKYLVTQMGNDKSIKCEQNLGHDTMYWYKQDSKKFLKIMFSYNNKELIINETVPNRFSPKSPDKAHLNLHINSLELGDSAVYFCASSQDGVKAFFGQGTRLTVV.

A few counts support this clonotype. The gene calls are TRBV4-1 and TRBJ2-5; 11 bases are a match to TRBD2. Germline V CDR1 and CDR2: MGHRA, YSYEKL. This CDR3 has 14 residues. V gave up 8 bases and J gave up 4 bases; unmatched junction bases: 6. CDR3 sequence: CASQDLAGGETQYF. The CDR3, as DNA: TGCGCCAGCCAGGATCTAGCGGGAGGAGAGACCCAGTACTTC.

The chain links TRBV25-1 to TRBJ1-1; 7 bases agree with TRBD1. The CDR3 has 14 amino acids. Per germline, CDR1 MGHDK and CDR2 SYGVNS. V shed 5 bases, J shed 1 base, and the junction held 4 bases outside the gene matches. CDR3 coding DNA: TGTGCCAGCAGTTGGGGGACAGAGAACACTGAAGCTTTCTTT. Translation gives CASSWGTENTEAFF.

The V and J genes are TRBV7-2 and TRBJ2-7; TRBD1 agrees at 7 bases. This CDR3 contains 16 residues. With V trimmed by 4 bases and J by 5 bases, 14 bases remained unmatched. Germline V CDR1 and CDR2: SGHTA, FQGNSA. CDR3 nucleotides: TGTGCCAGCAGCTCCCATCCCCAGACAGGGCTACACGAGCAGTACTTC. Amino acids: CASSSHPQTGLHEQYF. The full variable domain, with the rest looked up from reference TRBV7-2 and TRBJ2-7, is GAGVSQSPSNKVTEKGKDVELRCDPISGHTALYWYRQSLGQGLEFLIYFQGNSAPDKSGLPSDRFSAERTGGSVSTLTIQRTQQEDSAVYLCASSSHPQTGLHEQYFGPGTRLTVT.

The DNA for the CDR3 is TGTGCCACCACAAGCTCTGGGGCCAACGTCCTGACTTTC. The encoded protein is CATTSSGANVLTF. The chain has TRBV2 and TRBJ2-6; D is unclear. This CDR3 contains 13 residues. The V and J ends lost 10 bases and 0 bases respectively, with 7 bases between them. The germline CDR1 and CDR2 sequences are SNHLY and FYNNEI.

This clonotype showed up just once. The J gene is TRBJ2-1, the V gene TRBV12-5; 9 bases fit TRBD2. Germline lookup yields CDR1 LGHNT and CDR2 FRNRAP. The CDR3 totals 16 residues. Trimming cost V 5 bases and J 5 bases; bases outside gene matches: 10. The CDR3 sequence is CASGPPLAGVNNEQFF. In DNA form, the CDR3 reads TGTGCTAGTGGTCCCCCCTTAGCGGGAGTGAACAATGAGCAGTTCTTC.

This clonotype was recorded many times. J is TRBJ2-1 and V is TRBV27; a weak D match, TRBD2 (5 bases). The germline V gene encodes CDR1 MNHEY and CDR2 SMNVEV (reference sequence). The CDR3 sequence is 13 residues long. V was cut by 2 bases and J by 5 bases, with 7 bases left in between. CDR3 bases: TGTGCCAGCAGTTTACGGGGAAACAATGAGCAGTTCTTC. Translating gives CASSLRGNNEQFF.

This clonotype was seen a handful of times. V usage is TRBV5-6 and J usage is TRBJ2-1; 12 nucleotides match TRBD2. Germline-derived CDR1 and CDR2 are SGHDT and YYEEEE. CDR3 length: 17 amino acids. Trimming at V came to 1 base and at J to 4 bases, leaving 6 bases not matched to a gene. For the CDR3, the DNA is TGTGCCAGCAGCTTGTTCGTTGGGACTAGCGGGTACAATGAGCAGTTCTTC. It codes for CASSLFVGTSGYNEQFF.

The chain carries TRBV7-2 and TRBJ2-7, with 7 bases lining up with TRBD2. V was clipped by 4 bases and J by 12 bases; unmatched bases: 9. Germline V gene sequence: CDR1 SGHTA, CDR2 FQGNSA. The CDR3 runs to 12 residues. CDR3 DNA: TGTGCCAGCAGCTCACTAGCGTCTCCGCGGTACTTC. Translated: CASSSLASPRYF.

This clonotype was recorded a few times. The chain employs TRBV4-1 and TRBJ2-2; D is undetermined. V was shortened by 1 base and J by 10 bases, with 10 bases between the two germline ends. The germline CDR1 and CDR2 sequences are MGHRA and YSYEKL. This CDR3 region has 13 residues. CDR3 DNA: TGCGCCAGCAGCCAAGTGGGGTGGGAGGAGCTGTTTTTT. It codes for CASSQVGWEELFF.

This clonotype appeared many times. The J gene is TRBJ1-4, the V gene TRBV12-3 or TRBV12-4; the D is unclear. The CDR3 consists of 17 residues. The V gene lost 5 bases and the J gene lost 8 bases, with 24 bases spanning the gap. This chain's CDR3 is CASSGRDRANGGEKLFF. CDR3 DNA: TGTGCCAGCAGTGGCCGCGACCGCGCGAATGGAGGGGAAAAACTGTTTTTT.

This clonotype has a handful of counts. The chain recombines TRBV29-1 with TRBJ2-1; 7 bases fit TRBD2. The CDR3 contains 15 residues. V lost 3 bases and J lost 8; bases outside the gene matches: 13. The germline V gene has CDR1 SQVTM and CDR2 ANQGSEA. The CDR3 coding sequence is TGCAGCGTTGAGGGAGGCCTAGCGGAGATCGATGAGCAGTTCTTC. Translating it yields CSVEGGLAEIDEQFF.